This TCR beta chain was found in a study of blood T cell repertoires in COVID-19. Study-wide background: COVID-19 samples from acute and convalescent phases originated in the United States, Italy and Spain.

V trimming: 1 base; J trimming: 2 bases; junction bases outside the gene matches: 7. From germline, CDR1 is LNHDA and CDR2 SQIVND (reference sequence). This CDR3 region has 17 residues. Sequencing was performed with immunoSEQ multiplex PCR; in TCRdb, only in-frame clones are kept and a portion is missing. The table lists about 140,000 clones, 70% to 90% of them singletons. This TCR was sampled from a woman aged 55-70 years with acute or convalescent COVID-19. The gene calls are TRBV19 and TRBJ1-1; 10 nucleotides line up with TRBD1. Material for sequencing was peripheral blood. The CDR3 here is CASSIVPGQGPNTEAFF. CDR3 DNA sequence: TGTGCCAGTAGTATAGTTCCGGGACAGGGGCCTAACACTGAAGCTTTCTTT.